Listed here are 32 T cell receptor beta chains from one sample, sequenced in a study of blood T cell repertoires in COVID-19. The method was immunoSEQ multiplex PCR; TCRdb's version includes in-frame clones alone and lacks a portion of them. The table lists 100,000 to 110,000 clones, roughly 80% of them singletons. Input material: peripheral blood. The receptors were gathered from a man aged 45-65 years with active or convalescent COVID-19.

The V call is TRBV19, the J call TRBJ2-7, with 7 bases aligning to TRBD1. This CDR3 region has 13 residues. Germline CDR1 is LNHDA and CDR2 is SQIVND (reference sequence). V lost 5 bases and J lost 2; bases outside the gene matches: 3. The CDR3 spells CASSPGTAYEQYF. CDR3 nucleotide sequence: TGTGCCAGTAGTCCCGGGACAGCCTACGAGCAGTACTTC.

This chain joins TRBV30 and TRBJ2-1; 8 bases agree with TRBD1. The CDR3 runs 15 residues. Germline CDR1 reads GTSNPN; CDR2 reads SVGIG (reference sequence). V lost 4 bases and J lost 2; bases outside the gene matches: 7. The CDR3 nucleotides are TGTGCCTGGAATATAGGACAGGGACCCTACAATGAGCAGTTCTTC. Its translation is CAWNIGQGPYNEQFF. Using reference TRBV30 and TRBJ2-1 for the parts outside the CDR3, the full variable domain is SQTIHQWPATLVQPVGSPLSLECTVEGTSNPNLYWYRQAAGRGLQLLFYSVGIGQISSEVPQNLSASRPQDRQFILSSKKLLLSDSGFYLCAWNIGQGPYNEQFFGPGTRLTVL.

The chain uses TRBV9 and TRBJ2-3, with TRBD1 matching over 10 bases. The V gene's germline CDR1 is SGDLS and CDR2 YYNGEE. Germline trimming cut 3 bases from V and 1 base from J; bases unmatched to any gene: 14. The CDR3 runs 19 residues. The CDR3 here is CASSALSGTGAEGTDTQYF. The CDR3 DNA reads TGTGCCAGCAGCGCCTTATCCGGGACAGGGGCGGAGGGCACAGATACGCAGTATTTT.

The V call is TRBV25-1, the J call TRBJ2-1; 11 nucleotides match TRBD2. Germline loops: CDR1 MGHDK, CDR2 SYGVNS. J was trimmed by 9 bases and V by 7 bases; bases with no gene match: 11. The CDR3 length is 15 residues. CDR3 bases: TGTGCCAGCACACCTTTAGCGGGAGGGGGGGGTGAGCAGTTCTTC. This gives the protein CASTPLAGGGGEQFF.

This chain joins TRBV7-2 and TRBJ2-2; D call uncertain. Germline CDR1 is SGHTA and CDR2 is FQGNSA. This CDR3 has 15 amino acids. With 5 bases removed from V and 0 bases from J, the gap between germline ends came to 10 bases. The CDR3, as DNA: TGTGCCAGCAGCCAGGTCATAACGAACACCGGGGAGCTGTTTTTT. Encoded protein: CASSQVITNTGELFF. Full variable domain (missing parts from reference TRBV7-2 and TRBJ2-2): GAGVSQSPSNKVTEKGKDVELRCDPISGHTALYWYRQSLGQGLEFLIYFQGNSAPDKSGLPSDRFSAERTGGSVSTLTIQRTQQEDSAVYLCASSQVITNTGELFFGEGSRLTVL.

The chain has TRBV6-5 and TRBJ1-5; D remains unclear. Germline V CDR1 and CDR2: MNHEY, SVGAGI. Between the trimmed V and J ends, which lost 6 bases and 4 bases, there was a span of 16 bases. The CDR3 has 15 residues. The CDR3 is CASSYEGFGNQPQHF. The CDR3 DNA follows: TGTGCCAGCAGCTACGAGGGATTTGGGAATCAGCCCCAGCATTTT.

The genes are TRBV21-1 and TRBJ2-7; TRBD1 reflects the table's D call only, with no check against the DNA. TRBV21-1 constitutes a pseudogene. The CDR3 runs 15 residues. As DNA, the CDR3 is TGTGCCAGCAGCCCTCCGGGACAGGGTTTATACGAGCAGTACTTC. Its translation: CASSPPGQGLYEQYF.

The chain employs TRBV3-1 (or the pseudogene TRBV3-2) and TRBJ1-6; 7 bases align to TRBD1. Germline-derived CDR1 and CDR2 are LGHDT and YNNKEL (reference sequence). V trimming: 6 bases; J trimming: 5 bases; junction bases outside the gene matches: 7. This CDR3 comprises 15 residues. Here the CDR3 DNA reads TGTGCCAGCAGGAGGGGGCAGCAGGATAATTCACCCCTCCACTTT. Translated: CASRRGQQDNSPLHF.

A single count supports this clone. The chain uses TRBV13 and TRBJ1-2, with 9 bases that match TRBD1. The CDR3 is 19 amino acids. After removal of 0 bases from V and 7 bases from J, the junction contained 18 bases not matched to a gene. The germline V gene has CDR1 PRHDT and CDR2 FYEKMQ (reference sequence). The CDR3 DNA sequence: TGTGCCAGCAGCTTAGGCCGCGAAGACCGGCGGGACAGGGTCGCTGGCTACACCTTC. It is translated as CASSLGREDRRDRVAGYTF.

The J gene is TRBJ2-7, the V gene TRBV9; TRBD2 matches 12 bases. V trimming: 0 bases; J trimming: 6 bases; junction bases outside the gene matches: 1. Germline V gene sequence: CDR1 SGDLS, CDR2 YYNGEE. The CDR3 extends over 14 amino acids. As DNA, the CDR3 is TGTGCCAGCAGCGTAGGGACTAGCGGGACCGAGCAGTACTTC. It yields the protein CASSVGTSGTEQYF.

The rearrangement uses TRBV11-3 and TRBJ2-2; possibly TRBD1 for D (6 bases). This CDR3 spans 17 amino acids. With 1 base removed from V and 1 base from J, the gap between germline ends came to 13 bases. Per the germline V gene, CDR1 is SGHNT and CDR2 is YENEEA. The CDR3 loop is CASSLATGHLNTGELFF. As DNA, the CDR3 is TGTGCCAGCAGCTTAGCCACGGGACACCTGAACACCGGGGAGCTGTTTTTT.

V usage is TRBV30 and J usage is TRBJ2-7, with 13 bases that match TRBD2. Germline values: CDR1 GTSNPN, CDR2 SVGIG (reference sequence). This CDR3 has 14 residues. The trim removed 1 base at V and 6 bases at J, leaving 3 bases unmatched. CDR3 DNA sequence: TGTGCCTGGAGTGCGGGACTAGCGGGACTCGAGCAGTACTTC. Residues: CAWSAGLAGLEQYF.

The chain uses TRBV7-9 and TRBJ2-2; possibly TRBD2 for D (5 bases). V lost 4 bases to trimming and J lost 4 bases, with 13 bases between them. CDR3 length: 15 residues. CDR1 is SEHNR and CDR2 is FQNEAQ in the germline V gene (reference sequence). CDR3 nucleotides: TGTGCCAGCAGCTCCCTGGGCGGGCCCACCGGGGAGCTGTTTTTT. Translating gives CASSSLGGPTGELFF.

This chain uses TRBV7-2 with TRBJ2-7; 10 bases are shared with TRBD1. Losses at the gene ends were 4 bases for V and 5 bases for J; bases not matched to a gene: 2. CDR3 size: 13 residues. The germline V gene encodes CDR1 SGHTA and CDR2 FQGNSA. The CDR3 sequence: CASSWDRGHEQYF. DNA for the CDR3: TGTGCCAGCAGCTGGGACAGGGGACACGAGCAGTACTTC.

This rearrangement joins TRBV3-1 (or the pseudogene TRBV3-2) to TRBJ1-4, with D possibly TRBD1 on 5 matching bases. Germline CDR1 reads LGHDT; CDR2 reads YNNKEL (reference sequence). The CDR3 loop spans 15 amino acids. Trimming cost V 1 base and J 8 bases, with 14 bases left between them. The CDR3 DNA reads TGTGCCAGCAGCCAAGCGGCAGGGCGGTGGGAAAAACTGTTTTTT. This gives the protein CASSQAAGRWEKLFF.

V is TRBV2 and J is TRBJ1-4; 9 positions agree with TRBD1. Looked up from germline, CDR1 is SNHLY and CDR2 is FYNNEI. V trimming: 4 bases; J trimming: 6 bases; junction bases outside the gene matches: 6. The CDR3 runs 15 residues. The CDR3 reads CASSALQGAYEKLFF. CDR3 bases: TGTGCCAGCAGTGCATTACAGGGGGCGTATGAAAAACTGTTTTTT.

In its sample, this clone was seen once. The V call is TRBV5-8, the J call TRBJ2-5, with 8 bases that match TRBD2. The CDR3 covers 15 residues. CDR1 and CDR2 (germline): SGHTS, YDEGEE. V shed 3 bases, J shed 3 bases, and the junction held 7 bases outside the gene matches. The CDR3 coding sequence is TGTGCCAGCAGCTCGGGACTAGTGGTCGAAGAGACCCAGTACTTC. Encoded protein: CASSSGLVVEETQYF.

This chain connects TRBV25-1 to TRBJ1-2; 8 nucleotides agree with TRBD1. Germline assignment: CDR1 MGHDK and CDR2 SYGVNS. This CDR3 has 14 residues. The V gene end was trimmed by 5 bases and the J gene end by 4 bases; junction bases not matched to a gene: 6. The CDR3 reads CASSQDRGVYGYTF. As DNA, the CDR3 is TGTGCCAGCAGTCAAGACAGGGGTGTCTATGGCTACACCTTC.

The chain combines TRBV6-5 with TRBJ2-1; no clear D gene. Trimming left V 2 bases short and J 9 bases short, with 11 bases between. Germline V gene lookup returns CDR1 MNHEY and CDR2 SVGAGI. The CDR3 has 13 amino acids. In nucleotides, the CDR3 is TGTGCCAGCAGTTACGCCAGTTCCGTTGAGCAGTTCTTC. It codes for CASSYASSVEQFF.

This clone was picked up a small number of times. The chain carries TRBV6-1 and TRBJ2-6, with D possibly TRBD1 on 6 matching bases. From germline, CDR1 is MNHNS and CDR2 SASEGT. The CDR3 totals 17 residues. The V and J ends lost 3 bases and 0 bases respectively, with 12 bases between them. For the CDR3, the DNA is TGTGCCAGCAGTGAGCCCAGCAGGGGCTCTGGGGCCAACGTCCTGACTTTC. This codes for CASSEPSRGSGANVLTF.

The chain carries TRBV9 and TRBJ2-1; 9 bases are a match to TRBD2. The CDR3 spans 14 residues. V was pared by 9 bases and J by 7 bases, with 11 bases of the junction left unmatched. CDR1 SGDLS and CDR2 YYNGEE come from the germline V gene. Here the CDR3 reads CATGRTSAWNEQFF. The CDR3 nucleotides read TGTGCCACCGGACGGACTAGCGCCTGGAATGAGCAGTTCTTC.

The chain combines TRBV10-3 with TRBJ1-1; D is undetermined. The CDR3 sequence is 16 residues long. V was pared by 0 bases and J by 4 bases, with 15 bases between. CDR1 and CDR2 (germline): ENHRY, SYGVKD. This chain's CDR3 is CAISESLGISGTEAFF. The CDR3 bases are TGTGCCATCAGTGAGTCACTCGGGATATCGGGCACTGAAGCTTTCTTT.

Here the CDR3 DNA reads TGTGCCAGCAGCACAGGGCTAGGGGACTATGGCTACACCTTC. Residues: CASSTGLGDYGYTF. The genes are TRBV5-4 and TRBJ1-2, with D maybe TRBD1 (6 bases). Looked up from germline, CDR1 is SGHNT and CDR2 is YYREEE (reference sequence). The CDR3 is made up of 14 amino acids. Trimming removed 4 bases from V and 3 bases from J, with 13 bases in between.

This clone was recorded at least ten times. The gene calls are TRBV5-4 and TRBJ1-3; TRBD1 might be the D (6 bases). This CDR3 region has 13 residues. Germline CDR1 is SGHNT and CDR2 is YYREEE (reference sequence). V lost 9 bases and J lost 2, with 12 bases in between. CDR3 sequence: CATRGGPGNTIYF. The CDR3, as DNA: TGTGCCACCCGGGGGGGGCCTGGAAACACCATATATTTT.

The chain recombines TRBV28 with TRBJ1-4; D might be TRBD1 (6 bases). V was cut by 5 bases and J by 4 bases, with 20 bases left in between. The CDR3 covers 17 residues. Germline values: CDR1 MDHEN, CDR2 SYDVKM. CDR3 region: CASSTTLSQGFNEKLFF. In DNA form, the CDR3 reads TGTGCCAGCAGTACCACTCTGTCCCAGGGGTTTAATGAAAAACTGTTTTTT.

The chain joins TRBV5-1 to TRBJ2-2; TRBD2 agrees at 9 bases. This CDR3 has 17 amino acids. Germline V gene data show CDR1 as SGHRS and CDR2 as YFSETQ. The J segment lost 4 bases and the V segment lost 1 base, leaving 8 bases of the junction unmatched. The CDR3 DNA reads as TGCGCCAGCAGCTTGAGGTCTAGCGGGGCGAGCACCGGGGAGCTGTTTTTT. Protein: CASSLRSSGASTGELFF. The entire variable domain, with the rest obtained from reference TRBV5-1 and TRBJ2-2, is as follows: KAGVTQTPRYLIKTRGQQVTLSCSPISGHRSVSWYQQTPGQGLQFLFEYFSETQRNKGNFPGRFSGRQFSNSRSEMNVSTLELGDSALYLCASSLRSSGASTGELFFGEGSRLTVL.

This clone occurred a few times. The chain has TRBV5-4 and TRBJ1-1; TRBD1 aligns across 9 bases. Germline V lookup: CDR1 SGHNT, CDR2 YYREEE (reference sequence). The CDR3 has 14 amino acids. The ends lost 4 bases at V and 1 base at J; junction bases unmatched: 2. For the CDR3, the DNA is TGTGCCAGCAGCCCGGGACAGGGGAACACTGAAGCTTTCTTT. It yields the protein CASSPGQGNTEAFF.

The rearrangement uses TRBV5-5 and TRBJ1-4, with a tentative D call TRBD1 (6 bases). The CDR3 totals 14 residues. Deletions cut 0 bases from V and 11 bases from J, with 14 bases between. Germline values: CDR1 SGHKS, CDR2 YYEKEE (reference sequence). CDR3 nucleotide sequence: TGTGCCAGCAGCTTGGGACAGGCTATGGGGAAACTGTTTTTT. Protein sequence: CASSLGQAMGKLFF.

This clone was seen a few times. CDR3 nucleotides: TGTGTCAGAAGGTTCACCTTCAGGGTTAGACGCAATCAGCCCCAGCATTTT. It specifies CVRRFTFRVRRNQPQHF. The chain joins TRBV7-5 to TRBJ1-5; TRBD1 is the table's D call and was not checked against the DNA. TRBV7-5 is an annotated pseudogene. The CDR3 sequence is 17 residues long.

This chain joins TRBV5-4 and TRBJ2-5; TRBD1 aligns across 11 bases. V shed 3 bases, J shed 5 bases, and the junction held 3 bases outside the gene matches. Germline V gives CDR1 SGHNT, CDR2 YYREEE (reference sequence). This CDR3 has 14 residues. The chain's CDR3 is CASSSDRGPETQYF. CDR3 in DNA: TGTGCCAGCAGCTCGGACAGGGGGCCGGAGACCCAGTACTTC.

The V and J genes are TRBV13 and TRBJ1-2; 8 positions match TRBD1. CDR1 is PRHDT and CDR2 is FYEKMQ in the germline V gene (reference sequence). CDR3 length: 14 amino acids. V dropped 5 bases and J dropped 7; count of bases not matched to a gene: 9. CDR3 in DNA: TGTGCCAGCAGCCCGAAGGACAGGGATCTTGGCTACACCTTC. Protein sequence: CASSPKDRDLGYTF.

This clone came up a few times. This chain joins TRBV11-3 and TRBJ1-1; D is unresolved. CDR1 is SGHNT, CDR2 YENEEA, per germline. Trimming took off 5 bases at V and 7 bases at J, with 14 bases between the two ends. The CDR3 loop spans 13 amino acids. CDR3 sequence (DNA): TGTGCCAGCAGCCCAATGAGTGGAGATGAAGCTTTCTTT. As protein: CASSPMSGDEAFF.